The source of this TCR beta chain is a study of blood T cell repertoires in COVID-19. Across the study: PBMCs, B-cell-depleted T cells, or T cells provided the cDNA or gDNA that made up the material.

Authors' processing steps: From reference gene primer amplification, estimates of nucleated cell counts were derived. TCRdb's table, derived via immunoSEQ multiplex PCR, lists solely in-frame clones and lacks some. V and J calls and clone size are copied from that table; D and trimming were computed from the DNA. The table has around 160,000 clones, approximately 85% seen once. Seattle's enrolled individuals joined amid active infection and were then monitored longitudinally. The clonotype was recovered from an older woman with COVID-19, enrolled during active disease. The sample taken for sequencing was peripheral blood.

This CDR3 reads CASSQVGQGIYEQYF. For the CDR3, the DNA is TGTGCCAGCAGCCAAGTCGGACAGGGGATCTACGAGCAGTACTTC. The V call is TRBV3-1 (or the pseudogene TRBV3-2), the J call TRBJ2-7; TRBD1 matches 9 bases. V was clipped by 1 base and J by 3 bases; unmatched bases: 4. The CDR3 covers 15 residues. The germline V gene has CDR1 LGHDT and CDR2 YNNKEL (reference sequence).